The present TCR beta chain was sequenced within a study of T cells in Graves' hyperthyroidism and ophthalmopathy. This clonotype showed up many times. RNA transcripts were the template for amplifying TCR beta CDR3 regions. The HTBI primer set served for first-round RT-PCR of the TCR CDR3. From the multiplex PCR reads, TCRdb called clonotypes with MiXCR, one entry per CDR3 protein. The data show 550,000 to 700,000 distinct CDR3 sequences, around 15% seen once. With 0 bases removed from V and 1 base from J, the gap between germline ends came to 9 bases. This CDR3 region has 16 residues. Per germline, CDR1 SEHNR and CDR2 FQNEAQ (reference sequence).

Material for sequencing was blood. V usage is TRBV7-9 and J usage is TRBJ2-2; D might be TRBD1 (6 bases). The clonotype comes from a woman aged 40 to 50 with Graves' ophthalmopathy. The CDR3 loop reads CASSLADSWNTGELFF. As DNA, the CDR3 is TGTGCCAGCAGCTTAGCGGACAGCTGGAACACCGGGGAGCTGTTTTTT.